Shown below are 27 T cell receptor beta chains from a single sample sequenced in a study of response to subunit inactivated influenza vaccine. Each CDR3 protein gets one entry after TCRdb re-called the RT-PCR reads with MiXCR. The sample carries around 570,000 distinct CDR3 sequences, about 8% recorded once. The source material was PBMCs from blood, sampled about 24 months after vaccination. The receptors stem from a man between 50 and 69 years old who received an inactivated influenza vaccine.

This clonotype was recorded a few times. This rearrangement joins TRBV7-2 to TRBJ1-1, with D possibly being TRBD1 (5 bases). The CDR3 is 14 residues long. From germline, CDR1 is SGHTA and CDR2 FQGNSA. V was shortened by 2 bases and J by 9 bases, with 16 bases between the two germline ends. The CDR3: CASSLPVLREKAFF. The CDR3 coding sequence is TGTGCCAGCAGCTTACCGGTCCTCAGGGAGAAAGCTTTCTTT.

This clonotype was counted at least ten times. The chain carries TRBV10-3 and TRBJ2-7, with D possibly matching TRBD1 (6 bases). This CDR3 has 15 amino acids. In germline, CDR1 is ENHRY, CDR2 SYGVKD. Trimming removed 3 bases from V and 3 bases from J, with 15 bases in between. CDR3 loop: CAISDSGTWIYEQYF. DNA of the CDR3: TGTGCCATCAGTGACTCTGGGACATGGATCTACGAGCAGTACTTC.

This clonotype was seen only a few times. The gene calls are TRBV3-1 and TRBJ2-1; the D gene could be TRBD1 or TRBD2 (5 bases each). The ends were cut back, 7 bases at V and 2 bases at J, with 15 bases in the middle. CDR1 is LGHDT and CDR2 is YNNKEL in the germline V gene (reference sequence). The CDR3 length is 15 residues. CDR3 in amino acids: CASTAFRGPYNEQFF. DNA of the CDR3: TGTGCCAGCACCGCTTTTCGGGGACCCTACAATGAGCAGTTCTTC.

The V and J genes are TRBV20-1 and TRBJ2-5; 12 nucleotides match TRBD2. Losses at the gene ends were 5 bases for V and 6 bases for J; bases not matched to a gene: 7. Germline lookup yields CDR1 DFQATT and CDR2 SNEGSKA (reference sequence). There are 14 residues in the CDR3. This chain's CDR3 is CSAPSSGGAKTQYF. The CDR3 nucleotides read TGCAGTGCTCCTTCTAGCGGGGGGGCAAAGACCCAGTACTTC.

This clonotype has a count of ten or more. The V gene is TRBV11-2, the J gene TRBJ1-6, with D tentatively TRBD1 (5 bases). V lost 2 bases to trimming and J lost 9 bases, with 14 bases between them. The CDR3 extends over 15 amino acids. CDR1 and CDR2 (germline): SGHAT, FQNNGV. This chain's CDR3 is CASSLSAGRGSPLHF. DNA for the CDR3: TGTGCCAGCAGCTTATCGGCAGGGCGAGGTTCACCCCTCCACTTT.

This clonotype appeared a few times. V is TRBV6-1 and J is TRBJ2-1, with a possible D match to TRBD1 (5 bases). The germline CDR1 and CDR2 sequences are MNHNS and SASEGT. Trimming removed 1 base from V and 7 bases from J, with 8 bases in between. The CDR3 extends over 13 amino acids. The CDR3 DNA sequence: TGTGCCAGCAGTGAAGGTCGGACAAATGAGCAGTTCTTC. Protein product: CASSEGRTNEQFF.

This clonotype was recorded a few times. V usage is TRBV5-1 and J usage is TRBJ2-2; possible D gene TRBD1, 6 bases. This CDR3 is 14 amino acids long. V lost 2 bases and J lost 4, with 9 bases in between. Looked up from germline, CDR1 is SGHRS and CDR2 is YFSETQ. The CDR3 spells CASSLQGSTGELFF. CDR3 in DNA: TGCGCCAGCAGCTTACAGGGTAGCACCGGGGAGCTGTTTTTT.

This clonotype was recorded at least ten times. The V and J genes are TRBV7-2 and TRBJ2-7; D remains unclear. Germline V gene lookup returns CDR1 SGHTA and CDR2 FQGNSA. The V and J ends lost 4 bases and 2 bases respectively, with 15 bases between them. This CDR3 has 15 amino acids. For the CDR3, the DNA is TGTGCCAGCAGCTCTGACTCTTCTAATACCTACGAGCAGTACTTC. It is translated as CASSSDSSNTYEQYF.

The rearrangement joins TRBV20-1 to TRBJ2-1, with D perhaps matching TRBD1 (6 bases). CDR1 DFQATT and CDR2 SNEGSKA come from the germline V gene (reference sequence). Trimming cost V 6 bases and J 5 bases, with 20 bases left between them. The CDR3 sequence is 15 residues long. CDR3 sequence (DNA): TGCAGTGCGAGGAAGATAGGGGGAGATAACAATGAGCAGTTCTTC. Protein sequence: CSARKIGGDNNEQFF.

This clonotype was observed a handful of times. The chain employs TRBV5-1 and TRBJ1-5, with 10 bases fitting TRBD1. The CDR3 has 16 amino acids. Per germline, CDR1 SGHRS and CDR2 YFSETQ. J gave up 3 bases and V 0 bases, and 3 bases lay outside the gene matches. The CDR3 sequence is CASSLDGTGANQPQHF. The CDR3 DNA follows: TGCGCCAGCAGCTTGGACGGGACAGGGGCCAATCAGCCCCAGCATTTT.

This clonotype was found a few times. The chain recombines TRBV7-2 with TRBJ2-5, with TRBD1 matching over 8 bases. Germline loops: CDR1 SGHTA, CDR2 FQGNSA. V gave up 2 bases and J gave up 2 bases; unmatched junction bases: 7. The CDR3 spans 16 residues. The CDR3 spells CASSLTRGRRQETQYF. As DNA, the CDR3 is TGTGCCAGCAGCTTAACCAGGGGGCGAAGGCAAGAGACCCAGTACTTC.

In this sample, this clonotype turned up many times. The CDR3 nucleotides are TGTGCCAGCAGTACACTTGGGGACTCGAACTTCCACTTT. Translation: CASSTLGDSNFHF. V usage is TRBV12-3 or TRBV12-4 and J usage is TRBJ1-6; tentative D call: TRBD1 (5 bases). Trimming shortened V by 5 bases and J by 17 bases, and 19 bases separated the two germline ends. This CDR3 comprises 13 residues.

Here the CDR3 reads CASSPAGTPEYF. As DNA, the CDR3 is TGTGCCAGCAGCCCCGCCGGGACACCGGAGTATTTT. J is TRBJ1-3 and V is TRBV6-6; D possibly corresponds to TRBD1 (6 bases). This CDR3 contains 12 residues. Germline assignment: CDR1 MNHNY and CDR2 SVGAGI (reference sequence). With 6 bases removed from V and 16 bases from J, the gap between germline ends came to 19 bases.

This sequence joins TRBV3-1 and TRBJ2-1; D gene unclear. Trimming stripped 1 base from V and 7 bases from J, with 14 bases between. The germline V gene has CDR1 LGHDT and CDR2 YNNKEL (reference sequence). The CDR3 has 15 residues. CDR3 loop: CASSQAQWPRNEQFF. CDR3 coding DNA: TGTGCCAGCAGCCAAGCGCAGTGGCCACGAAATGAGCAGTTCTTC.

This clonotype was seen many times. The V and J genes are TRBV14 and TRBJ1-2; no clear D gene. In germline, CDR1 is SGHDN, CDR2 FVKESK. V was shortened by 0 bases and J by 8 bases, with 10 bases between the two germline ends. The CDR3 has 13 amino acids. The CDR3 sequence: CASSQDRVLGYTF. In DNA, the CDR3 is TGTGCCAGCAGCCAAGATAGGGTGTTGGGCTACACCTTC.

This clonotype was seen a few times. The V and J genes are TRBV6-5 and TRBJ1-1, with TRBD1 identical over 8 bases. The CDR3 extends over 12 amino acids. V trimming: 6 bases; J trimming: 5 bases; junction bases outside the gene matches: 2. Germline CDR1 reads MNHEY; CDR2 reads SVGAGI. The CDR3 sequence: CASSRTGTEAFF. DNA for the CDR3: TGTGCCAGCAGCCGGACAGGGACTGAAGCTTTCTTT.

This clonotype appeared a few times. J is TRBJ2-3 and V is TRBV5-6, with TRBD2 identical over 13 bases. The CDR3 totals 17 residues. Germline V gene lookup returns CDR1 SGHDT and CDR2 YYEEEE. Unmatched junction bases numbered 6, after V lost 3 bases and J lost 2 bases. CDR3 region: CASSWKTSGGPTDTQYF. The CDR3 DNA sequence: TGTGCCAGCAGCTGGAAGACTAGCGGGGGGCCCACAGATACGCAGTATTTT. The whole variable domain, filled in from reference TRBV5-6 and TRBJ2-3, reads DAGVTQSPTHLIKTRGQQVTLRCSPKSGHDTVSWYQQALGQGPQFIFQYYEEEERQRGNFPDRFSGHQFPNYSSELNVNALLLGDSALYLCASSWKTSGGPTDTQYFGPGTRLTVL.

CDR3 loop: CASSPSGGADEQFF. Here the CDR3 DNA reads TGTGCCAGCAGCCCTAGCGGGGGGGCCGATGAGCAGTTCTTC. The rearrangement uses TRBV9 and TRBJ2-1; 12 bases map to TRBD2. The germline V gene encodes CDR1 SGDLS and CDR2 YYNGEE. The junction had 4 bases not matched to a gene; V was cut back by 4 bases and J by 8 bases. The CDR3 length is 14 residues.

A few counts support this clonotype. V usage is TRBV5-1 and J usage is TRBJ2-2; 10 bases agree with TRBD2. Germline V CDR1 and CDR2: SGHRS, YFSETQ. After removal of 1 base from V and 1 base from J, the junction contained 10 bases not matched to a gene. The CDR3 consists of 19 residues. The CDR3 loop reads CASSLRLAGVRQNTGELFF. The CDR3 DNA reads TGCGCCAGCAGCTTGCGGCTAGCGGGGGTCAGACAGAACACCGGGGAGCTGTTTTTT.

The CDR3 loop reads CASSQVRLAGGPYTGELFF. In nucleotides, the CDR3 is TGCGCCAGCAGCCAAGTACGACTAGCGGGGGGACCCTACACCGGGGAGCTGTTTTTT. The rearrangement links TRBV4-3 to TRBJ2-2, with 13 bases lining up with TRBD2. The V segment lost 1 base and the J segment 3 bases; nucleotides outside the gene matches: 8. Germline values: CDR1 LGHNA, CDR2 YSLEER. This CDR3 is built from 19 residues.

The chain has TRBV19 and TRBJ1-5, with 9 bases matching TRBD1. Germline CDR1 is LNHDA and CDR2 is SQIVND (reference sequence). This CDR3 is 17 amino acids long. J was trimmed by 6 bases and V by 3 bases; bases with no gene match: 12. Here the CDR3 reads CASSIGGGTGGGQPQHF. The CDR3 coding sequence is TGTGCCAGTAGTATCGGGGGAGGAACAGGGGGCGGTCAGCCCCAGCATTTT.

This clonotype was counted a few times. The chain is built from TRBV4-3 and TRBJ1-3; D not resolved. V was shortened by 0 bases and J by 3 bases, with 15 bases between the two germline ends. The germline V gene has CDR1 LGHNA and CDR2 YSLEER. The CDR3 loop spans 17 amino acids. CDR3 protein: CASSQDLGNGFGNTIYF. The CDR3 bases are TGCGCCAGCAGCCAAGATCTGGGGAACGGCTTTGGAAACACCATATATTTT.

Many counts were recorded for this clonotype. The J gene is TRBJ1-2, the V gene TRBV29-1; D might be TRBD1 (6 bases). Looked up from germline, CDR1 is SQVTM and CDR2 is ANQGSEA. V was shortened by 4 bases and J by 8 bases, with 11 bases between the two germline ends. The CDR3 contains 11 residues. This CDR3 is CSVVAGGGYTF. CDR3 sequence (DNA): TGCAGCGTTGTAGCCGGGGGCGGCTACACCTTC.

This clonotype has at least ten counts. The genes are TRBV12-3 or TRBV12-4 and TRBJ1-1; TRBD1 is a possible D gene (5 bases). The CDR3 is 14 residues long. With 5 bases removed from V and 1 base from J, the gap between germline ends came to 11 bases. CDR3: CASSRLTENTEAFF. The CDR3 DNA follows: TGTGCCAGCAGTCGCCTGACAGAGAACACTGAAGCTTTCTTT.

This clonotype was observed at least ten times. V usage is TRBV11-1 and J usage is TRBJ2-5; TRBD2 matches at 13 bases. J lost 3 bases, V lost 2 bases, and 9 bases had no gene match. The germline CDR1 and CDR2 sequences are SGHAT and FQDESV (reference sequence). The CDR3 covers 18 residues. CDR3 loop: CASSLWEHGLAGEETQYF. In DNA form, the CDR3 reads TGTGCCAGCAGCTTATGGGAACATGGACTAGCGGGGGAAGAGACCCAGTACTTC.

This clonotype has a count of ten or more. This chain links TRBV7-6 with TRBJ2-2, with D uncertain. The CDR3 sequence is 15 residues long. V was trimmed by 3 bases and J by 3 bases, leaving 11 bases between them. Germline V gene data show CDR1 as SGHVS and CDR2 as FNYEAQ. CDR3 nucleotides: TGTGCCAGCAGCTTCAGTTATCAGGACACCGGGGAGCTGTTTTTT. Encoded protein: CASSFSYQDTGELFF.

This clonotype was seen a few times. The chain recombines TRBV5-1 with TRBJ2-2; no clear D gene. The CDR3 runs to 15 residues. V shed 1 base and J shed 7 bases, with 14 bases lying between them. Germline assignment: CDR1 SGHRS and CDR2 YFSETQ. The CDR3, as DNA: TGCGCCAGCAGCTTGTCCCTGGAAATGAACGGGGAGCTGTTTTTT. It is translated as CASSLSLEMNGELFF.